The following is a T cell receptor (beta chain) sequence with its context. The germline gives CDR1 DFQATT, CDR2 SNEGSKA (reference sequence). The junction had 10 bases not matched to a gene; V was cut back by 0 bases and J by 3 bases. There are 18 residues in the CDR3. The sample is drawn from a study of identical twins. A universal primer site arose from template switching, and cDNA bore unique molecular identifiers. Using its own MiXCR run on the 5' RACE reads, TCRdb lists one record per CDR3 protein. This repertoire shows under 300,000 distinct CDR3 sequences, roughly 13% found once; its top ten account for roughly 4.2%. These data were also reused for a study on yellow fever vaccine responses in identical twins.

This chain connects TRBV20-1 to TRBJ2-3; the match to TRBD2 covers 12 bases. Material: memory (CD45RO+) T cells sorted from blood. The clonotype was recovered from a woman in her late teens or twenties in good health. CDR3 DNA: TGCAGTGCTAGAGATCGACGACTAGCGGGAGCGCTGACAGATACGCAGTATTTT. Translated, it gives CSARDRRLAGALTDTQYF.